This T cell receptor beta chain was retrieved from a study of response to subunit inactivated influenza vaccine. The study's findings and limits: A suggestion made by the authors is that each seasonal influenza vaccination recruits few new T cells.

Using its own MiXCR run on the RT-PCR reads, TCRdb lists one record per CDR3 protein. The sample lists 400,000 to 650,000 distinct CDR3 sequences; approximately 6.9% were seen once. On this clonotype itself: As yet, its antigen is unknown.

Between the trimmed V and J ends, which lost 5 bases and 3 bases, there was a span of 8 bases. The germline CDR1 and CDR2 sequences are ENHRY and SYGVKD. There are 12 residues in the CDR3. V gene TRBV10-3 combines with J gene TRBJ2-7; D unresolved. The sequence came from a man aged 50-75 years who received an inactivated influenza vaccine. Source: PBMCs from blood, taken less than 30 months after vaccination. The chain's CDR3 is CAISPSYYEQYF. In nucleotides, the CDR3 is TGTGCCATCAGTCCCAGCTACTACGAGCAGTACTTC.